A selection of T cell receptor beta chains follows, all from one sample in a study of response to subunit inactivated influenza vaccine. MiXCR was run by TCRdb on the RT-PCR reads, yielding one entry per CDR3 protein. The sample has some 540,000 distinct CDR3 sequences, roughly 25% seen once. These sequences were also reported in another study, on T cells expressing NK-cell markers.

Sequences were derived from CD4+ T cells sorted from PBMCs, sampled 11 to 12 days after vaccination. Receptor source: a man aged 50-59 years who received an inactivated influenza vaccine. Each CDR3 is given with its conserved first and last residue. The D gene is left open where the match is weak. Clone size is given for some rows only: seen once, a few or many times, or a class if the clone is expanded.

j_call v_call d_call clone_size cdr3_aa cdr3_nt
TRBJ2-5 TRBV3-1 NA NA CASSQDTGRQTQYF TGTGCCAGCAGCCAAGATACAGGACGGCAGACCCAGTACTTC
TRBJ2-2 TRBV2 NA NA CASSAEGDTGELFF TGTGCCAGCAGTGCCGAAGGGGACACCGGGGAGCTGTTTTTT
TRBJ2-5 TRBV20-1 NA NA CSASVGGREETQYF TGCAGTGCTAGTGTTGGTGGCAGGGAAGAGACCCAGTACTTC
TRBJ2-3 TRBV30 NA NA CAWSVRGSTDTQYF TGTGCCTGGAGTGTTCGCGGTAGCACAGATACGCAGTATTTT
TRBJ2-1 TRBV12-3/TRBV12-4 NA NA CASSVAVGAYNEQFF TGTGCCAGCAGTGTAGCGGTGGGAGCTTACAATGAGCAGTTCTTC
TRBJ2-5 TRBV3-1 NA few CASSQFRSAQETQYF TGTGCCAGCAGCCAATTCCGGTCGGCACAAGAGACCCAGTACTTC
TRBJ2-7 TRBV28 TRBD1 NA CASRGQGGSYEQYF TGTGCCAGCAGGGGACAGGGAGGCTCCTACGAGCAGTACTTC
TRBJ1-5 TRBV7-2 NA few CASSYLRRDSNQPQHF TGTGCCAGCAGCTACCTCAGACGGGATAGCAATCAGCCCCAGCATTTT
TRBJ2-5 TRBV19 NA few CASSIAQELGETQYF TGTGCCAGTAGTATTGCGCAGGAGCTTGGGGAGACCCAGTACTTC
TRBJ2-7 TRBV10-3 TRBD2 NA CAISSTGTSGFYEQYF TGTGCCATCAGCTCTACCGGGACTAGCGGCTTCTACGAGCAGTACTTC
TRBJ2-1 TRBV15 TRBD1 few CATSRATGDLDYNEQFF TGTGCCACCAGCAGAGCAACAGGGGACCTCGACTACAATGAGCAGTTCTTC
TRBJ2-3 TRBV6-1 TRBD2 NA CASSERSGGQYF TGTGCCAGCAGTGAAAGGAGCGGGGGACAGTATTTT
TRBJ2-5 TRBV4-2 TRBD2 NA CASSQQVAGGKETQYF TGTGCCAGCAGCCAGCAAGTAGCGGGGGGGAAAGAGACCCAGTACTTC
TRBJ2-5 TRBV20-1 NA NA CSAIKLGTLERETQYF TGCAGTGCTATAAAACTTGGGACCCTAGAAAGAGAGACCCAGTACTTC
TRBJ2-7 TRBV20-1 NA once CSARDTFTSSYEQYF TGCAGTGCTAGAGATACCTTTACAAGCTCCTACGAGCAGTACTTC
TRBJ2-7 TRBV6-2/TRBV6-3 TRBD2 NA CASSRLADASEQYF TGTGCCAGCAGCCGACTAGCGGACGCCTCCGAGCAGTACTTC
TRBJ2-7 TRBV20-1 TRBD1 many CSASSRDSYEQYF TGCAGTGCTAGTAGCCGGGACAGCTACGAGCAGTACTTC
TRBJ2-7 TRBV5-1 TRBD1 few CASSRGDRGTEQYF TGCGCCAGCAGCCGCGGGGACAGGGGTACCGAGCAGTACTTC
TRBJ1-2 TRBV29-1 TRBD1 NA CSVEWGQGAAYTF TGCAGCGTTGAATGGGGACAGGGGGCTGCCTACACCTTC
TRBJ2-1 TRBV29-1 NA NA CSVEGSYNEQFF TGCAGCGTTGAAGGATCCTACAATGAGCAGTTCTTC
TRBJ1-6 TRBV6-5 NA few CASSFGPYNSPLHF TGTGCCAGCAGTTTCGGGCCCTATAATTCACCCCTCCACTTT
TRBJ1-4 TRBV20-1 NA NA CSARRGGDNEELFF TGCAGTGCCAGGCGCGGGGGGGATAATGAAGAACTGTTTTTT
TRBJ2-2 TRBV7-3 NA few CASSLPGYTGELFF TGTGCCAGCAGCCTTCCAGGGTACACCGGGGAGCTGTTTTTT
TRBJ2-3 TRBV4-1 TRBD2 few CASSQGVAGASTDTQYF TGCGCCAGCAGCCAAGGAGTAGCGGGGGCTAGCACAGATACGCAGTATTTT
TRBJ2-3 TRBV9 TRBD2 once CASSETAGGRGDTQYF TGTGCCAGCAGCGAAACGGCGGGGGGTCGGGGAGATACGCAGTATTTT
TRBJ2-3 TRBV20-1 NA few CSARDGQDTQYF TGCAGTGCTAGAGATGGGCAAGATACGCAGTATTTT
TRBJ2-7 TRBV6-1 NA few CASRQVYEQYF TGTGCCAGCAGACAGGTCTACGAGCAGTACTTC
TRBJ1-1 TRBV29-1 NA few CSVALAGKNTEAFF TGCAGCGTTGCCCTGGCAGGGAAGAACACTGAAGCTTTCTTT
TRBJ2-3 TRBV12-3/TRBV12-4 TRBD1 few CASRADRGRDTQYF TGTGCCAGCAGGGCTGACAGGGGAAGGGATACGCAGTATTTT
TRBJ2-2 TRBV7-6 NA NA CASSLASGAGELFF TGTGCCAGCAGCTTAGCATCGGGAGCCGGGGAGCTGTTTTTT
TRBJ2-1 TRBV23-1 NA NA CASSQSQGGEQFF TGCGCCAGCAGTCAATCGCAGGGGGGCGAGCAGTTCTTC
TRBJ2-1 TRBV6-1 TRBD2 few CASRRAGVDNEQFF TGTGCCAGCAGGCGAGCGGGAGTGGACAATGAGCAGTTCTTC
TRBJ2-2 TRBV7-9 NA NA CASSLSSLTGELFF TGTGCCAGCAGCTTGTCTTCCCTCACCGGGGAGCTGTTTTTT
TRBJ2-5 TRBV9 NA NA CASTTGWETQYF TGTGCCAGCACCACAGGCTGGGAGACCCAGTACTTC
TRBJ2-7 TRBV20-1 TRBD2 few CSPSASGVYEQYF TGCAGTCCCAGTGCTAGCGGCGTCTACGAGCAGTACTTC
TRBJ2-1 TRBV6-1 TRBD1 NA CASSKDRGRYNEQFF TGTGCCAGCAGTAAAGACAGGGGGCGATACAATGAGCAGTTCTTC
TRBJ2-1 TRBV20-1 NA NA CSASLLPVGGTFYNEQFF TGCAGTGCCTCACTTCTCCCGGTGGGCGGGACTTTCTACAATGAGCAGTTCTTC
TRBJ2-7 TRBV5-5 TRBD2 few CASSSGLAVEQYF TGTGCCAGCAGCTCTGGACTAGCTGTCGAGCAGTACTTC
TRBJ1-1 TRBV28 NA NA CASSLPTGQKTFF TGTGCCAGCAGTTTACCCACCGGACAGAAAACTTTCTTT
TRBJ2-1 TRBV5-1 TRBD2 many CASSRRTSGGAHEQFF TGCGCCAGCAGCAGGAGGACTAGCGGGGGGGCCCATGAGCAGTTCTTC
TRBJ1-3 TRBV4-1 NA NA CASSQTVGYPGNTIYF TGCGCCAGCAGCCAAACCGTAGGGTACCCTGGAAACACCATATATTTT
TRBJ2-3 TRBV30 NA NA CAVAGIDTQYF TGTGCGGTGGCGGGAATAGATACGCAGTATTTT
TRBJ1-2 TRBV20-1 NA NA CSAKTVYGYTF TGCAGTGCGAAGACGGTCTATGGCTACACCTTC
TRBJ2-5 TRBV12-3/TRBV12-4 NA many CASSTTGDETQYF TGTGCCAGCAGTACGACTGGGGACGAGACCCAGTACTTC
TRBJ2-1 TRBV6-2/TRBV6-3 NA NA CASSDRNRGSYNEQFF TGTGCCAGCAGCGACCGTAATAGGGGCTCCTACAATGAGCAGTTCTTC
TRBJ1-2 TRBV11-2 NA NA CASSLDSARGPYGYTF TGTGCCAGCAGCTTAGATTCGGCCAGGGGTCCCTATGGCTACACCTTC
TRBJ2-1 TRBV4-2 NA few CASSQDRSGVGFNEQFF TGTGCCAGCAGCCAAGATCGGTCGGGAGTCGGGTTCAATGAGCAGTTCTTC
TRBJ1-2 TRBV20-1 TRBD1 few CSASGTGGSYGGYTF TGCAGTGCTAGCGGGACAGGGGGCAGCTATGGGGGCTACACCTTC
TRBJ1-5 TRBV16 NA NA CASTYGGGQPQHF TGTGCCAGCACCTATGGGGGCGGTCAGCCCCAGCATTTT
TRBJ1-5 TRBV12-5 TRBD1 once CASGPRTGRSNQPQHF TGTGCTAGTGGTCCAAGGACAGGACGAAGCAATCAGCCCCAGCATTTT